The 24 T cell receptor beta chains reported below all come from one sample, sequenced in a study of blood T cell repertoires in COVID-19. TCRdb's table, derived via immunoSEQ multiplex PCR, lists solely in-frame clones and lacks some. Here the sample spans fewer than 200,000 clones, 86% being singletons. The sequencing sample was made of peripheral blood. These receptors were collected from a man aged 65 to 85 with active or convalescent COVID-19.

CDR3 region: CASSLSQHREGSNQPQHF. In nucleotides, the CDR3 is TGTGCCAGCAGTCTTTCACAACACAGGGAAGGAAGCAATCAGCCCCAGCATTTT. The genes are TRBV28 and TRBJ1-5; maybe TRBD1 (6 bases). CDR1 and CDR2 (germline): MDHEN, SYDVKM. There are 18 residues in the CDR3. With 5 bases removed from V and 1 base from J, the gap between germline ends came to 21 bases.

The rearrangement links TRBV5-1 to TRBJ1-2; D possibly corresponds to TRBD1 (6 bases). The length of the CDR3 is 16 residues. The V and J ends lost 1 base and 3 bases respectively, with 16 bases between them. CDR1 is SGHRS, CDR2 YFSETQ, per germline. For the CDR3, the DNA is TGCGCCAGCAGCTTGCAACCGGGACAACGGGACTATGGCTACACCTTC. It encodes CASSLQPGQRDYGYTF. Combining the CDR3 with reference TRBV5-1 and TRBJ1-2 gives the whole variable domain KAGVTQTPRYLIKTRGQQVTLSCSPISGHRSVSWYQQTPGQGLQFLFEYFSETQRNKGNFPGRFSGRQFSNSRSEMNVSTLELGDSALYLCASSLQPGQRDYGYTFGSGTRLTVV.

This sequence joins TRBV14 and TRBJ1-2; 12 bases line up with TRBD1. There are 15 residues in the CDR3. V was pared by 4 bases and J by 5 bases, with 5 bases of the junction left unmatched. Germline CDR1 is SGHDN and CDR2 is FVKESK. CDR3 in DNA: TGTGCCAGCAGCCGCCGGGACAGGGGGCCATATGGCTACACCTTC. This sequence encodes CASSRRDRGPYGYTF.

This chain uses TRBV9 with TRBJ1-1; possible D gene TRBD1, 5 bases. CDR3 length: 14 residues. V was cut by 3 bases and J by 1 base, with 10 bases left in between. CDR1 SGDLS and CDR2 YYNGEE come from the germline V gene. CDR3 DNA sequence: TGTGCCAGCAGCGGGGGCTCGTGGAACACTGAAGCTTTCTTT. Translated, it gives CASSGGSWNTEAFF. The variable domain in full, with the rest retrieved from reference TRBV9 and TRBJ1-1, is DSGVTQTPKHLITATGQRVTLRCSPRSGDLSVYWYQQSLDQGLQFLIQYYNGEERAKGNILERFSAQQFPDLHSELNLSSLELGDSALYFCASSGGSWNTEAFFGQGTRLTVV.

The chain couples TRBV5-1 to TRBJ2-1; TRBD1 matches at 9 bases. Germline V gives CDR1 SGHRS, CDR2 YFSETQ. The CDR3 loop spans 15 amino acids. V trimming: 0 bases; J trimming: 15 bases; junction bases outside the gene matches: 13. The CDR3: CASSLVGQGKGYWFF. Written as DNA, the CDR3 is TGCGCCAGCAGCTTGGTTGGACAGGGGAAGGGGTATTGGTTCTTC.

Turning to this clone: Other DNA sequences in this specimen translate into the identical CDR3. CDR3 in amino acids: CSVRQGNYGYTF. CDR3 DNA: TGCAGCGTCCGACAGGGAAACTATGGCTACACCTTC. V gene TRBV29-1 combines with J gene TRBJ1-2, with TRBD1 identical over 7 bases. This CDR3 has 12 amino acids. CDR1 is SQVTM, CDR2 ANQGSEA, per germline. V dropped 6 bases and J dropped 2; count of bases not matched to a gene: 3.

The chain employs TRBV12-3 or TRBV12-4 and TRBJ1-4; D remains ambiguous. The V gene lost 5 bases and the J gene lost 3 bases, with 7 bases spanning the gap. This CDR3 spans 13 amino acids. The CDR3: CASSISPNEKLFF. The CDR3 region has the DNA TGTGCCAGCAGTATCTCCCCTAATGAAAAACTGTTTTTT.

The chain recombines TRBV12-5 with TRBJ2-7; possible D gene TRBD2, 5 bases. The CDR3 spans 12 residues. The V gene lost 0 bases and the J gene lost 6 bases, with 6 bases spanning the gap. Germline V gene lookup returns CDR1 LGHNT and CDR2 FRNRAP. The CDR3 spells CASGLVRGEQYF. CDR3 nucleotides: TGTGCTAGTGGTTTGGTACGGGGCGAGCAGTACTTC. Full variable domain (remainder filled in from reference TRBV12-5 and TRBJ2-7): DARVTQTPRHKVTEMGQEVTMRCQPILGHNTVFWYRQTMMQGLELLAYFRNRAPLDDSGMPKDRFSAEMPDATLATLKIQPSEPRDSAVYFCASGLVRGEQYFGPGTRLTVT.

The genes are TRBV5-4 and TRBJ1-1; tentative D call: TRBD1 (5 bases). The V gene lost 2 bases and the J gene lost 5 bases, with 7 bases spanning the gap. The CDR3 has 12 residues. CDR1 is SGHNT, CDR2 YYREEE, per germline (reference sequence). Written as DNA, the CDR3 is TGTGCCAGCAGCTTAGGGGTTACTGAAGCTTTCTTT. The encoded protein is CASSLGVTEAFF.

This sequence joins TRBV9 and TRBJ2-1; the match to TRBD2 covers 10 bases. J was trimmed by 7 bases and V by 0 bases; bases with no gene match: 10. CDR3 length equals 17 residues. Per the germline V gene, CDR1 is SGDLS and CDR2 is YYNGEE. In DNA form, the CDR3 reads TGTGCCAGCAGCGTAGGAGGGAGCGGGAGGGCCCTTAATGAGCAGTTCTTC. It encodes CASSVGGSGRALNEQFF.

V gene TRBV3-1 (or the pseudogene TRBV3-2) combines with J gene TRBJ1-6; 7 bases are a match to TRBD1. The CDR3 sequence is 16 residues long. J lost 2 bases, V lost 6 bases, and 7 bases had no gene match. Germline CDR1 is LGHDT and CDR2 is YNNKEL (reference sequence). CDR3 in amino acids: CASSPQGYAYNSPLHF. The DNA of the CDR3 is TGTGCCAGCAGTCCACAGGGGTACGCCTATAATTCACCCCTCCACTTT.

The chain carries TRBV3-1 (or the pseudogene TRBV3-2) and TRBJ1-2; D remains ambiguous. CDR3 length: 14 amino acids. V was pared by 4 bases and J by 8 bases, with 17 bases between. Germline-derived CDR1 and CDR2 are LGHDT and YNNKEL (reference sequence). The CDR3 DNA reads TGTGCCAGCAGCCCTCGCGGCCCCGAGGAGGGCTACACCTTC. Translation gives CASSPRGPEEGYTF.

The chain is built from TRBV3-1 (or the pseudogene TRBV3-2) and TRBJ2-1; no firm D call. The germline V gene encodes CDR1 LGHDT and CDR2 YNNKEL (reference sequence). The CDR3 has 17 amino acids. Deletions cut 1 base from V and 0 bases from J, with 13 bases between. CDR3 region: CASSQAQLLSSYNEQFF. CDR3 nucleotide sequence: TGTGCCAGCAGCCAAGCCCAACTCTTGAGCTCCTACAATGAGCAGTTCTTC.

The chain couples TRBV29-1 to TRBJ1-2; 7 nucleotides match TRBD1. The CDR3 extends over 12 amino acids. Looked up from germline, CDR1 is SQVTM and CDR2 is ANQGSEA. The junction had 10 bases not matched to a gene; V was cut back by 7 bases and J by 8 bases. The CDR3 spells CSAGPTGEGYTF. The DNA for the CDR3 is TGCAGCGCCGGACCTACAGGGGAAGGCTACACCTTC.

This chain links TRBV6-5 with TRBJ1-4; 7 nucleotides line up with TRBD1. V lost 9 bases and J lost 4; bases outside the gene matches: 5. The length of the CDR3 is 13 residues. Looked up from germline, CDR1 is MNHEY and CDR2 is SVGAGI. The CDR3 loop is CASSRDSNEKLFF. CDR3 nucleotide sequence: TGTGCCAGTAGTAGGGACAGTAATGAAAAACTGTTTTTT.

This chain links TRBV6-2 or TRBV6-3 with TRBJ1-1; D gene ambiguous. Trimming stripped 0 bases from V and 3 bases from J, with 14 bases between. CDR1 and CDR2 (germline): MNHEY, SVGEGT. The CDR3 consists of 16 residues. CDR3 sequence: CASSYSTLGRDTEAFF. The DNA of the CDR3 is TGTGCCAGCAGTTACTCGACATTAGGTCGAGACACTGAAGCTTTCTTT.

Note on this clone: Relative to the germline gene, one junction end is altered; a read error may explain this. The gene calls are TRBV6-2 or TRBV6-3 and TRBJ2-1, with TRBD2 identical over 9 bases. CDR1 is MNHEY, CDR2 SVGEGT, per germline. The CDR3 is 13 amino acids. CDR3 sequence (DNA): TGTGCCAGCAGTGACTCGACTAGCGGAAAGCAGTTCTTC. As protein: CASSDSTSGKQFF.

This chain uses TRBV27 with TRBJ2-1, with TRBD1 identical over 9 bases. This CDR3 spans 16 amino acids. Germline CDR1 and CDR2: MNHEY and SMNVEV (reference sequence). Trimming took 2 bases from V and 4 from J; bases not matched to a gene: 6. The CDR3 DNA reads as TGTGCCAGCAGTTTACGGCCCGGGACAGGGTACAATGAGCAGTTCTTC. This codes for CASSLRPGTGYNEQFF.

The chain couples TRBV7-9 to TRBJ1-1, with 8 bases that match TRBD1. V lost 6 bases and J lost 7; bases outside the gene matches: 7. Per the germline V gene, CDR1 is SEHNR and CDR2 is FQNEAQ (reference sequence). This CDR3 spans 13 amino acids. CDR3: CASRKGTGYEAFF. CDR3 nucleotides: TGTGCCAGCAGGAAGGGGACAGGCTATGAAGCTTTCTTT.

The V call is TRBV9, the J call TRBJ2-1, with 9 nucleotides matching TRBD1. Germline CDR1 is SGDLS and CDR2 is YYNGEE. The V gene end was trimmed by 4 bases and the J gene end by 5 bases; junction bases not matched to a gene: 4. This CDR3 is built from 14 residues. As DNA, the CDR3 is TGTGCCAGCAGCAGCCGGGACAGGGACAATGAGCAGTTCTTC. This encodes CASSSRDRDNEQFF.

This chain joins TRBV5-1 and TRBJ2-5; D unresolved. This CDR3 has 13 residues. Trimming removed 0 bases at V and 4 bases at J, with 7 bases between. Germline V gene data show CDR1 as SGHRS and CDR2 as YFSETQ. The CDR3 spells CASSLAAGETQYF. The DNA for the CDR3 is TGCGCCAGCAGCTTGGCGGCAGGAGAGACCCAGTACTTC.

V gene TRBV6-5 combines with J gene TRBJ1-6; 7 nucleotides match TRBD1. The V gene end was trimmed by 6 bases and the J gene end by 10 bases; junction bases not matched to a gene: 6. The CDR3 has 13 amino acids. CDR1 is MNHEY and CDR2 is SVGAGI in the germline V gene. The CDR3 DNA is TGTGCCAGCAGGGACAGGATGGGGTCACCCCTCCACTTT. It translates to CASRDRMGSPLHF.

The rearrangement uses TRBV10-3 and TRBJ1-2; D is unresolved. CDR1 and CDR2 (germline): ENHRY, SYGVKD. The V end lost 4 bases, the J end lost 8 bases, and 8 bases lay between the germline ends. The CDR3 runs to 11 residues. For the CDR3, the DNA is TGTGCCATCAGTGCTGGCAGAGGCTACACCTTC. Encoded protein: CAISAGRGYTF.

The genes are TRBV18 and TRBJ1-1; the match to TRBD1 covers 7 bases. The ends lost 2 bases at V and 1 base at J; junction bases unmatched: 7. The CDR3 runs 16 residues. Germline V gene sequence: CDR1 KGHSH, CDR2 LQKENI. The CDR3 sequence is CASSPGQGEWNTEAFF. As DNA, the CDR3 is TGTGCCAGCTCACCAGGGCAGGGGGAATGGAACACTGAAGCTTTCTTT.